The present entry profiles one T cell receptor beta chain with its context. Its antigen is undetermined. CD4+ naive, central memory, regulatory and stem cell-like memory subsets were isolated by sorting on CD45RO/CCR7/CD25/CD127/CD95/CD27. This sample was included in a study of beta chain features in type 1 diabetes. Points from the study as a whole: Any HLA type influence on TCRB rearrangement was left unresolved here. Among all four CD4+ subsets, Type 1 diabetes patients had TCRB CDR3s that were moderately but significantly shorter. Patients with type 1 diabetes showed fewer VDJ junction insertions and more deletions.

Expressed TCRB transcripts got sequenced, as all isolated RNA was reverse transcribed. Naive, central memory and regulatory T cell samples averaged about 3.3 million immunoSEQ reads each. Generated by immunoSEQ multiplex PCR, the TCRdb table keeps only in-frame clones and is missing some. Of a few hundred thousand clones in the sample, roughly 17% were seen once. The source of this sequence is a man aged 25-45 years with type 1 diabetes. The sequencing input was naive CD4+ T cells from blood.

The CDR3, as DNA: TGCAGCGTTCGTCGTTTGTTGACGGGGGAGCTGTTTTTT. Its protein is CSVRRLLTGELFF. The chain joins TRBV29-1 to TRBJ2-2; no firm D call. Trimming took 5 bases from V and 8 from J, leaving 15 bases between them. CDR1 is SQVTM and CDR2 is ANQGSEA in the germline V gene. This CDR3 has 13 residues.